Sequencing of this TCR beta chain was carried out in a study of beta chain features in type 1 diabetes. About the research overall: About 98,000,000 sorted cells were examined across all samples.

V was trimmed by 2 bases and J by 2 bases, leaving 10 bases between them. The CDR3 consists of 13 residues. Per the germline V gene, CDR1 is GTSNPN and CDR2 is SVGIG (reference sequence). The sequenced template was cDNA made from the entire isolated RNA. Sequencing was performed with immunoSEQ multiplex PCR; in TCRdb, only in-frame clones are kept and a portion is missing. The data show 220,000 or so clones, with around 68% seen just once and around 0.05% held by the top ten. The TCR sequence derives from a man aged 30 to 45 in good health. Sequencing was performed on naive CD4+ T cells from blood. The V call is TRBV30, the J call TRBJ2-7, with D tentatively TRBD1 (6 bases). The CDR3 DNA follows: TGTGCCTGGAGTAAGGGACAAACCTACGAGCAGTACTTC. It is translated as CAWSKGQTYEQYF. Complete variable domain (other parts from reference TRBV30 and TRBJ2-7): SQTIHQWPATLVQPVGSPLSLECTVEGTSNPNLYWYRQAAGRGLQLLFYSVGIGQISSEVPQNLSASRPQDRQFILSSKKLLLSDSGFYLCAWSKGQTYEQYFGPGTRLTVT.